The entry below gives a single T cell receptor beta chain sequence along with its context. The data are from a study of cytomegalovirus exposure and HLA in healthy donors. Looked up from germline, CDR1 is GTSNPN and CDR2 is SVGIG (reference sequence). V lost 3 bases to trimming and J lost 0 bases, with 11 bases between them. The CDR3 has 14 amino acids. PCR involved 60 Vbeta and 13 Jbeta primers. Sequenced by immunoSEQ multiplex PCR; TCRdb stores in-frame clones only, minus some. The sample yields some 200,000 clones, 79% seen once. The TCR comes from a girl aged 10 to 17 in good health and CMV-seropositive. Sequencing input: PBMCs. V usage is TRBV30 and J usage is TRBJ1-1, with D maybe TRBD1 (5 bases). The CDR3 bases are TGTGCCTGGAGGGTCGGGACTTTGAACACTGAAGCTTTCTTT. Translation: CAWRVGTLNTEAFF.